The T cell receptor beta chain under discussion was sequenced for a study of cytotoxic CD8 clonotypes in ibrutinib-treated CLL. On the study more broadly: The group held 10 to 11 relapsed/refractory and around 15 treatment-naive patients, with some 17 IGHV unmutated.

Germline V CDR1 and CDR2: SEHNR, FQNEAQ (reference sequence). Germline trimming cut 3 bases from V and 0 bases from J; bases unmatched to any gene: 3. The CDR3 has 16 residues. For this clone: The antigen remains undetermined.

TCRdb's table, derived via immunoSEQ multiplex PCR, lists solely in-frame clones and lacks some. The data contain over 250,000 clones, 70% to 80% of them seen just once; the ten biggest clones take up around 6%. Study observations and caveats: Few clonotypes were public, and these shrank or held steady under treatment. Higher clonality was seen at ibrutinib response and a return toward baseline at progression.

TCR beta libraries used 1.5 to 2 micrograms of DNA from cryopreserved PBMCs. The receptor was derived from a human donor with chronic lymphocytic leukemia. Here the sequenced sample was PBMCs, taken at disease progression, from a patient treated with ibrutinib. The genes are TRBV7-9 and TRBJ1-1; 11 bases are a match to TRBD1. The CDR3 coding sequence is TGTGCCAGCAGCTTTGGACAGGGGGCGTTGAACACTGAAGCTTTCTTT. It specifies CASSFGQGALNTEAFF. The whole variable domain, remainder taken from reference TRBV7-9 and TRBJ1-1, is DTGVSQNPRHKITKRGQNVTFRCDPISEHNRLYWYRQTLGQGPEFLTYFQNEAQLEKSRLLSDRFSAERPKGSFSTLEIQRTEQGDSAMYLCASSFGQGALNTEAFFGQGTRLTVV.